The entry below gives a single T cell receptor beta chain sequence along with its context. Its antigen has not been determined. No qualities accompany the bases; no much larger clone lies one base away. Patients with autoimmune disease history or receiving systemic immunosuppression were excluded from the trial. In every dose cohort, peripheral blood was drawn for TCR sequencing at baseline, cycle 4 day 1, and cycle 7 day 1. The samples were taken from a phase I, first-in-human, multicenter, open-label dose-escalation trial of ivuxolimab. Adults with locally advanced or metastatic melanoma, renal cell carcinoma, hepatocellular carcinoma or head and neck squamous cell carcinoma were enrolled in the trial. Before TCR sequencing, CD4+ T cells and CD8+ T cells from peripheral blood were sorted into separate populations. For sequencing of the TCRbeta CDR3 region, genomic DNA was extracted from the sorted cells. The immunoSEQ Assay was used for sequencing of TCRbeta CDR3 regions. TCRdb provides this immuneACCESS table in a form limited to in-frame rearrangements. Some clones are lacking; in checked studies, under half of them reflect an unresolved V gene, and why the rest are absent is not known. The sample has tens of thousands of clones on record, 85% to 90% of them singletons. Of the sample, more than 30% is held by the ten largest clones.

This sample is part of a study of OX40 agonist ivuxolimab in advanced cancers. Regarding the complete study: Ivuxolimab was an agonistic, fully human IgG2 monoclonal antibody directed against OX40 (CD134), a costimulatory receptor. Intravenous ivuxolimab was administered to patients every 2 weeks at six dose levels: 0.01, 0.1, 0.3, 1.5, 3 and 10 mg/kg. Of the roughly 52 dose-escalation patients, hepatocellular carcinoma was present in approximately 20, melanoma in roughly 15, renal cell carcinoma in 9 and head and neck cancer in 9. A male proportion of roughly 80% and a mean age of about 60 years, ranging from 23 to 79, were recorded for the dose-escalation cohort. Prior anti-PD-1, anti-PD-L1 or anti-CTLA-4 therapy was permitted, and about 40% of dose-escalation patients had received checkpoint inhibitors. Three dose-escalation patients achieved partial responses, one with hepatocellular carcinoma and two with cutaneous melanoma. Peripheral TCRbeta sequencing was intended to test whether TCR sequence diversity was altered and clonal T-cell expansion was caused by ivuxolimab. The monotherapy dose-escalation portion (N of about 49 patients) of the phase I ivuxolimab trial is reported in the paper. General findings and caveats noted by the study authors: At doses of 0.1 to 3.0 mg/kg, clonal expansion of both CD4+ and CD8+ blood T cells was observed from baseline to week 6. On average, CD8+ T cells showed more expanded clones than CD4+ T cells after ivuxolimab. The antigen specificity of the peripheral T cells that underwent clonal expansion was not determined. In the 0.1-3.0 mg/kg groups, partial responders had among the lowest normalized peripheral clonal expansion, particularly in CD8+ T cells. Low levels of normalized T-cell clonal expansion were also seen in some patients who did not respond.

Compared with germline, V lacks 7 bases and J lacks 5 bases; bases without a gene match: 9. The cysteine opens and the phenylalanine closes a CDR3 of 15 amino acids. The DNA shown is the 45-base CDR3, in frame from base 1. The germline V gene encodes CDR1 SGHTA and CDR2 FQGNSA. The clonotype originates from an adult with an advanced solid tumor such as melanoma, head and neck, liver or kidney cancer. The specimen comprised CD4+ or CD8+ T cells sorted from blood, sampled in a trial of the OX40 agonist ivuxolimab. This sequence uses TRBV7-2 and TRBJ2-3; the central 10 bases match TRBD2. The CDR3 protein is CASNHVAGGLDTQYF. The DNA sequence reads TGTGCCAGCAACCATGTAGCGGGAGGCCTAGATACGCAGTATTTT.